Listed here is a single T cell receptor (beta chain). Its matching antigen is unknown. The sample is drawn from a study of T-cell memory formation after mild COVID-19. As for the study in general: Clusters of TCRs were largely donor specific.

This CDR3 region has 16 residues. Looked up from germline, CDR1 is SGHVS and CDR2 is FNYEAQ. J was trimmed by 5 bases and V by 5 bases; bases with no gene match: 12. After 5'RACE with constant-segment primers, TCR alpha and TCR beta cDNA libraries carrying sample barcodes and UMIs were obtained. Via MiXCR, TCRdb re-called the 5' RACE reads, giving one row per CDR3 protein. Here the sample spans roughly 560,000 distinct CDR3 sequences, over 20% being singletons. Findings and limits, study-wide: CD4+ clones that contracted lay mainly in CM and EM; CD8+ ones lay in EMRA. Some SARS-CoV-2-responding clones were already detected in memory before infection.

The origin of this receptor is an adult woman who had mild COVID-19 (a few samples of this study predate the infection). Cell type and time point are not known. V usage is TRBV7-6 and J usage is TRBJ2-1, with 7 bases identical to TRBD2. The sample consisted of PBMCs or a T cell subset sorted from them (not recorded which). The CDR3 DNA is TGTGCCAGCAGCCGACGCGGGAGTGCGGAGGACAATGAGCAGTTCTTC. Protein: CASSRRGSAEDNEQFF.